Sequencing of this TCR beta chain was carried out in a study of OX40 agonist ivuxolimab in advanced cancers. Study-wide context: Of the participants, more than 35% had some prior anti-PD-1, anti-PD-L1 or anti-CTLA-4 therapy, which was allowed. Three partial responders included one hepatocellular carcinoma patient and two cutaneous melanoma patients.

In this sample, this clone turned up a few times. The CDR3 extends over 14 amino acids. Germline CDR1 WNHNN, CDR2 SYGVQD (reference sequence). With 2 bases removed from V and 9 bases from J, the gap between germline ends came to 17 bases. Data came from immunoSEQ multiplex PCR; TCRdb stores just in-frame clones and leaves some out. The data hold 80,000 to 100,000 clones, with roughly 91% observed a single time. Autoimmune disease history or systemic immunosuppression led to patients being barred. This sequence was found in an adult with an advanced solid tumor such as melanoma, head and neck, liver or kidney cancer. The rearrangement joins TRBV10-1 to TRBJ2-7; no clear D. The starting material was CD4+ or CD8+ T cells sorted from blood, obtained in a trial of the OX40 agonist ivuxolimab. The DNA for the CDR3 is TGCGCCAGCAGTGAGGGCTCGTCCACCACCGGGCAGTACTTC. It codes for CASSEGSSTTGQYF.